This T cell receptor beta chain was captured by sequencing in a study of T-cell memory formation after mild COVID-19. This clonotype was picked up a small number of times. MiXCR, run by TCRdb on the 5' RACE reads, gives a single entry per CDR3 protein. The repertoire consists of 350,000 to 450,000 distinct CDR3 sequences, with 20% occurring once and the leading ten covering 8.4%. This TCR derives from an adult woman who had mild COVID-19 (a few samples of this study predate the infection). Cell type and time point are not known. Sequencing was carried out using PBMCs or a T cell subset sorted from them (not recorded which).

CDR3 sequence (DNA): TGCGCCAGCAGCTTGACAGGGGATTTTAACACTGAAGCTTTCTTT. Its translation is CASSLTGDFNTEAFF. V and J are TRBV5-1 and TRBJ1-1, with 7 nucleotides matching TRBD1. This CDR3 comprises 15 residues. Looked up from germline, CDR1 is SGHRS and CDR2 is YFSETQ. The V gene end was trimmed by 1 base and the J gene end by 2 bases; junction bases not matched to a gene: 5. Filled out from reference TRBV5-1 and TRBJ1-1, the complete variable domain reads KAGVTQTPRYLIKTRGQQVTLSCSPISGHRSVSWYQQTPGQGLQFLFEYFSETQRNKGNFPGRFSGRQFSNSRSEMNVSTLELGDSALYLCASSLTGDFNTEAFFGQGTRLTVV.